These 22 T cell receptor beta chains were sequenced from one sample in a study of shared clonotypes between healthy human individuals. Measured with immunoSEQ multiplex PCR; TCRdb has only the in-frame clones, and not every one. This sample has about 2.4 million clones, with roughly 93% found just once. The sequenced sample was naive CD4+ T cells from PBMCs. This sample's subset: CD45RA+ positively selected. The receptors were gathered from a man between 18 and 35 years old in good health. Some clones in this sample may be carry-over from other donors' samples.

This sequence joins TRBV28 and TRBJ2-7; D is ambiguous. The CDR3 runs to 13 residues. Per the germline V gene, CDR1 is MDHEN and CDR2 is SYDVKM. Between the trimmed V and J ends, which lost 5 bases and 0 bases, there was a span of 8 bases. The CDR3 region is CASSRALSYEQYF. CDR3 coding DNA: TGTGCCAGCAGTAGGGCCCTCTCCTACGAGCAGTACTTC.

The CDR3 reads CASSLVPTVEETQYF. The CDR3 DNA reads TGTGCCAGCAGCTTAGTTCCTACAGTTGAAGAGACCCAGTACTTC. V usage is TRBV7-9 and J usage is TRBJ2-5; D gene unclear. Trimming cost V 1 base and J 3 bases, with 12 bases left between them. The germline gives CDR1 SEHNR, CDR2 FQNEAQ (reference sequence). The CDR3 spans 15 residues.

The CDR3 is CASSFTGEGLGNQPQHF. CDR3 coding DNA: TGTGCCAGCAGTTTTACGGGGGAGGGTTTGGGCAATCAGCCCCAGCATTTT. The chain uses TRBV28 and TRBJ1-5; possible D gene TRBD1, 5 bases. This CDR3 contains 17 residues. Trimming took 3 bases from V and 2 from J, leaving 17 bases between them. From germline, CDR1 is MDHEN and CDR2 SYDVKM.

This clone was seen only once. Other DNA sequences within the sample encode an identical CDR3. The chain couples TRBV30 to TRBJ2-7; D is unresolved. The CDR3 loop spans 11 amino acids. V was pared by 1 base and J by 2 bases, with 3 bases between. CDR1 GTSNPN and CDR2 SVGIG come from the germline V gene (reference sequence). The CDR3 here is CAWSAPYEQYF. In DNA, the CDR3 is TGTGCCTGGAGTGCGCCCTACGAGCAGTACTTC.

CDR3 residues: CASSLSIKAKGQAPTKGSPLHF. CDR3 DNA sequence: TGTGCCAGCAGTTTATCGATAAAGGCGAAGGGGCAGGCGCCTACAAAGGGTTCACCCCTCCACTTT. The chain employs TRBV27 and TRBJ1-6, with D perhaps TRBD1 (5 bases). V was pared by 0 bases and J by 9 bases, with 33 bases between. This CDR3 has 22 residues. Germline values: CDR1 MNHEY, CDR2 SMNVEV (reference sequence).

The chain joins TRBV7-9 to TRBJ2-7, with TRBD2 matching over 7 bases. The germline CDR1 and CDR2 sequences are SEHNR and FQNEAQ (reference sequence). V was pared by 4 bases and J by 5 bases, with 5 bases of the junction left unmatched. The CDR3 is 13 residues long. In nucleotides, the CDR3 is TGTGCCAGCAGCTGGCAGGGAGGGAACGAGCAGTACTTC. Amino acids: CASSWQGGNEQYF.

DNA of the CDR3: TGTGCCAGCAGCCTTGGAGGGCGGAGGGCAGATACGCAGTATTTT. Amino acids: CASSLGGRRADTQYF. The rearrangement links TRBV27 to TRBJ2-3, with D possibly TRBD2 on 6 matching bases. Per the germline V gene, CDR1 is MNHEY and CDR2 is SMNVEV (reference sequence). Between the trimmed V and J ends, which lost 6 bases and 4 bases, there was a span of 17 bases. The CDR3 is made up of 15 amino acids.

This clone was detected only once. The rearrangement links TRBV28 to TRBJ2-6; 9 bases fit TRBD2. Germline assignment: CDR1 MDHEN and CDR2 SYDVKM. Trimming took 2 bases from V and 0 from J; bases not matched to a gene: 5. There are 18 residues in the CDR3. The CDR3, as DNA: TGTGCCAGCAGTTTAGGAGCTAGCGGGGTCTCTGGGGCCAACGTCCTGACTTTC. The encoded protein is CASSLGASGVSGANVLTF. Using reference TRBV28 and TRBJ2-6 for the parts outside the CDR3, the full variable domain is DVKVTQSSRYLVKRTGEKVFLECVQDMDHENMFWYRQDPGLGLRLIYFSYDVKMKEKGDIPEGYSVSREKKERFSLILESASTNQTSMYLCASSLGASGVSGANVLTFGAGSRLTVL.

The genes are TRBV15 and TRBJ2-7, with 15 bases lining up with TRBD2. The CDR3 is made up of 18 amino acids. V gave up 2 bases and J gave up 3 bases; unmatched junction bases: 8. In germline, CDR1 is LNHNV, CDR2 YYDKDF (reference sequence). Here the CDR3 DNA reads TGTGCCACCAGCAGATCAATTGGACTAGCGGGAGGGAGCTACGAGCAGTACTTC. This codes for CATSRSIGLAGGSYEQYF.

In DNA form, the CDR3 reads TGTGCCAGCAGCTCCCGGGACAGGCTTTTAGGCTACACCTTC. Amino acids: CASSSRDRLLGYTF. V and J are TRBV7-2 and TRBJ1-2, with 8 bases fitting TRBD1. V lost 4 bases and J lost 8; bases outside the gene matches: 9. The CDR3 has 14 amino acids. Germline CDR1 and CDR2: SGHTA and FQGNSA.

This chain links TRBV18 with TRBJ2-7, with 7 bases aligning to TRBD1. From germline, CDR1 is KGHSH and CDR2 LQKENI. V gave up 1 base and J gave up 0 bases; unmatched junction bases: 9. The CDR3 is 17 residues long. The CDR3 coding sequence is TGTGCCAGCTCACCACTGGGGACGGGACAGAGCTCCTACGAGCAGTACTTC. It translates to CASSPLGTGQSSYEQYF.

This chain uses TRBV5-6 with TRBJ2-7; weak D call: TRBD1 (5 bases). Trimming pared 0 bases from V and 6 bases from J, leaving 10 bases between. The CDR3 is 13 amino acids. Looked up from germline, CDR1 is SGHDT and CDR2 is YYEEEE. In DNA, the CDR3 is TGTGCCAGCAGCTTGGTAGGGGTCGGCGAGCAGTACTTC. Residues: CASSLVGVGEQYF. Variable domain in full (rest from reference TRBV5-6 and TRBJ2-7): DAGVTQSPTHLIKTRGQQVTLRCSPKSGHDTVSWYQQALGQGPQFIFQYYEEEERQRGNFPDRFSGHQFPNYSSELNVNALLLGDSALYLCASSLVGVGEQYFGPGTRLTVT.

The chain couples TRBV18 to TRBJ1-5; a possible D gene is TRBD1 (5 bases). V was shortened by 3 bases and J by 0 bases, with 12 bases between the two germline ends. There are 16 residues in the CDR3. The germline V gene has CDR1 KGHSH and CDR2 LQKENI. CDR3 protein: CASSPSTTVSNQPQHF. Written as DNA, the CDR3 is TGTGCCAGCTCACCGTCAACGACAGTTAGCAATCAGCCCCAGCATTTT.

Written as DNA, the CDR3 is TGTGCCAGCAGTCCAGCCCCCCGACAGGAGCGAGCTTTCTTT. Its protein product is CASSPAPRQERAFF. The chain is built from TRBV28 and TRBJ1-1, with a weak D call TRBD1 (6 bases). From germline, CDR1 is MDHEN and CDR2 SYDVKM. The CDR3 is made up of 14 amino acids. Trimming removed 5 bases at V and 10 bases at J, with 20 bases between.

The DNA of the CDR3 is TGTGCCAGCAGTTTAGTGGGGCTGGGGGCCAACGTCCTGACTTTC. It codes for CASSLVGLGANVLTF. This rearrangement joins TRBV28 to TRBJ2-6; D is perhaps TRBD1 (5 bases). The V gene's germline CDR1 is MDHEN and CDR2 SYDVKM. The CDR3 sequence is 15 residues long. Trimming stripped 2 bases from V and 4 bases from J, with 9 bases between.

This rearrangement joins TRBV7-2 to TRBJ1-2, with D unresolved. V lost 3 bases, J lost 6 bases, and 8 bases lay in between. There are 12 residues in the CDR3. CDR1 and CDR2 (germline): SGHTA, FQGNSA. In DNA, the CDR3 is TGTGCCAGCAGCTTCAACAGAGATGGCTACACCTTC. Translated: CASSFNRDGYTF.

Of note for this clone: At the DNA level, this CDR3 is encoded by other sequences in the same sample as well. V is TRBV28 and J is TRBJ2-7, with 8 bases identical to TRBD1. The ends lost 4 bases at V and 3 bases at J; junction bases unmatched: 5. The length of the CDR3 is 14 residues. Germline values: CDR1 MDHEN, CDR2 SYDVKM. The CDR3 protein is CASSSRTGSYEQYF. The CDR3 nucleotides are TGTGCCAGCAGTTCACGGACAGGGAGCTACGAGCAGTACTTC.

The chain couples TRBV7-2 to TRBJ2-5; D possibly corresponds to TRBD2 (5 bases). Trimming pared 3 bases from V and 5 bases from J, leaving 13 bases between. The CDR3 is 14 amino acids. Germline V gives CDR1 SGHTA, CDR2 FQGNSA. CDR3 nucleotide sequence: TGTGCCAGCAGCTTCAGCGGCCCCACGGAGACCCAGTACTTC. Translated, it gives CASSFSGPTETQYF.

This CDR3 is CAWSVRQGHGYTF. Written as DNA, the CDR3 is TGTGCCTGGAGTGTACGGCAGGGACATGGCTACACCTTC. The rearrangement uses TRBV30 and TRBJ1-2; D may be TRBD1 (5 bases). Trimming removed 0 bases from V and 6 bases from J, with 11 bases in between. The CDR3 totals 13 residues. Germline V gene lookup returns CDR1 GTSNPN and CDR2 SVGIG (reference sequence).

This clone was seen only once. CDR3 bases: TGTGCCAGCAGCCCGGACAGGGATATAGGAAAACTGTTTTTT. Its protein product is CASSPDRDIGKLFF. The chain combines TRBV7-9 with TRBJ1-4; 8 bases are a match to TRBD1. V lost 5 bases to trimming and J lost 10 bases; unmatched junction nucleotides: 9. Germline CDR1 SEHNR, CDR2 FQNEAQ (reference sequence). The CDR3 is 14 residues long. Combining the CDR3 with reference TRBV7-9 and TRBJ1-4 gives the whole variable domain DTGVSQNPRHKITKRGQNVTFRCDPISEHNRLYWYRQTLGQGPEFLTYFQNEAQLEKSRLLSDRFSAERPKGSFSTLEIQRTEQGDSAMYLCASSPDRDIGKLFFGSGTQLSVL.

The rearrangement joins TRBV7-8 to TRBJ1-5; a possible D gene is TRBD1 (6 bases). Deletions cut 5 bases from V and 14 bases from J, with 16 bases between. CDR3 length: 12 residues. CDR1 and CDR2 (germline): SGHVS, FQNEAQ. This CDR3 is CASSPDTGPEHF. DNA of the CDR3: TGTGCCAGCAGCCCCGACACAGGGCCGGAGCATTTT.

The V and J genes are TRBV18 and TRBJ2-7; the D call may be TRBD1 or TRBD2 (6 bases each). The V gene's germline CDR1 is KGHSH and CDR2 LQKENI. The CDR3 has 12 residues. Trimming pared 4 bases from V and 4 bases from J, leaving 8 bases between. CDR3 in DNA: TGTGCCAGCTCACAAGGGGGGTACGAGCAGTACTTC. The encoded protein is CASSQGGYEQYF.